Listed here is a single TCR beta chain. Its target is not known. At collection, donors were nominally healthy, but unrecorded immune exposures were probable. The sample belongs to a study of cytomegalovirus exposure and HLA in healthy donors. It was with 60 Vbeta and 13 Jbeta primers that the PCR ran. This table comes from immunoSEQ multiplex PCR, and its TCRdb copy is limited to in-frame clones, with some not included. The sample shows about 120,000 clones, around 76% of them seen only once. The study, taken as a whole, reports: The authors considered a cluster of highly shared sequence variants likely to be a sequencing artifact.

Germline CDR1 SGDLS, CDR2 YYNGEE. The CDR3 sequence is 13 residues long. The sequenced sample consisted of PBMCs. V gene TRBV9 combines with J gene TRBJ2-5; no definite D call. The DNA end is more similar to TRBJ2-7, so the J call may be wrong. This receptor was obtained from a man in his fifties or sixties in good health and CMV-seropositive. The CDR3 loop reads CASSAPPSYEQYF. CDR3 sequence (DNA): TGTGCCAGCAGCGCCCCACCTTCCTACGAGCAGTACTTC.